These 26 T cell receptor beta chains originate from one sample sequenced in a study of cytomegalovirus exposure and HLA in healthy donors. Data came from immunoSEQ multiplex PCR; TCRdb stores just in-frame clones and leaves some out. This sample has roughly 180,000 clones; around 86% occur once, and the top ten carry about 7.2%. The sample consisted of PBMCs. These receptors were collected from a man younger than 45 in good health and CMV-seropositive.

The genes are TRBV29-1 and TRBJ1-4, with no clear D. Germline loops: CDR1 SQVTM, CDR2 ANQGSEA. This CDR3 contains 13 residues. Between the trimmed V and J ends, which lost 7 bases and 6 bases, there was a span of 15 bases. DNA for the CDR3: TGCAGCGCCGGAGTCGGGTACGATGAAAAACTGTTTTTT. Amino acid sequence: CSAGVGYDEKLFF.

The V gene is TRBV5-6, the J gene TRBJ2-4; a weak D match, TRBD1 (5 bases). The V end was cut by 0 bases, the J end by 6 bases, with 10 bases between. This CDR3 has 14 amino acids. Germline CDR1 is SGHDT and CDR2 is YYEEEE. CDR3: CASSLGTRSNIQYF. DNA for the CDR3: TGTGCCAGCAGCTTGGGGACAAGGTCAAACATTCAGTACTTC.

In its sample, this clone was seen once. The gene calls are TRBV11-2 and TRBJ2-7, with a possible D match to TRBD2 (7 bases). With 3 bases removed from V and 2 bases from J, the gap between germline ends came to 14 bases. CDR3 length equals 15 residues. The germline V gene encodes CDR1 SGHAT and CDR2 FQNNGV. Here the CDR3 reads CASSLEGGRPYEQYF. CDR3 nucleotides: TGTGCCAGCAGCTTGGAGGGGGGGCGACCCTACGAGCAGTACTTC.

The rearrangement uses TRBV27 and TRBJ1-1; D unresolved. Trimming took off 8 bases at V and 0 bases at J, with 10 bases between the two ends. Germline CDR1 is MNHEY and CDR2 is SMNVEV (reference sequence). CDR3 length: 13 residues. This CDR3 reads CASRGRVNTEAFF. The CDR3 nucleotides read TGTGCCAGCCGAGGACGGGTGAACACTGAAGCTTTCTTT.

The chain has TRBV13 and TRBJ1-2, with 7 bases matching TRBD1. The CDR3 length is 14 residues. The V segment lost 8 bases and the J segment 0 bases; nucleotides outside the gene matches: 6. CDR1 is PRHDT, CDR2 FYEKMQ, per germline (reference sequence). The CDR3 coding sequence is TGTGCCAGCCACAGGGGAAACGCTAACTATGGCTACACCTTC. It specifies CASHRGNANYGYTF. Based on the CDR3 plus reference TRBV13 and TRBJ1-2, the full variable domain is AAGVIQSPRHLIKEKRETATLKCYPIPRHDTVYWYQQGPGQDPQFLISFYEKMQSDKGSIPDRFSAQQFSDYHSELNMSSLELGDSALYFCASHRGNANYGYTFGSGTRLTVV.

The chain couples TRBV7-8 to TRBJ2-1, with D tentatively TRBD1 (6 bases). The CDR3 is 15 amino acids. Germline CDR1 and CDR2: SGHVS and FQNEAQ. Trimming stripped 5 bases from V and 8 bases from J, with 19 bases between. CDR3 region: CASSQPGHMNHEQFF. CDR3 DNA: TGTGCCAGCAGCCAACCGGGACACATGAACCATGAGCAGTTCTTC.

The CDR3 DNA is TGTGCCACTGAGGGGGAGGGGGAGACCCAGTACTTC. Protein product: CATEGEGETQYF. The rearrangement joins TRBV11-1 to TRBJ2-5; D may be TRBD2 (7 bases). Germline V gene lookup returns CDR1 SGHAT and CDR2 FQDESV (reference sequence). The germline V and J ends were trimmed by 10 bases and 5 bases, with 14 bases remaining between them. The CDR3 spans 12 residues. Together with reference TRBV11-1 and TRBJ2-5, the CDR3 gives the full variable domain: EAEVAQSPRYKITEKSQAVAFWCDPISGHATLYWYRQILGQGPELLVQFQDESVVDDSQLPKDRFSAERLKGVDSTLKIQPAELGDSAMYLCATEGEGETQYFGPGTRLLVL.

The CDR3 sequence: CSPGQGYEQYF. The CDR3, as DNA: TGCAGCCCGGGACAGGGGTACGAGCAGTACTTC. This sequence joins TRBV20-1 and TRBJ2-7; 10 bases match TRBD1. This CDR3 is 11 amino acids long. Per the germline V gene, CDR1 is DFQATT and CDR2 is SNEGSKA (reference sequence).

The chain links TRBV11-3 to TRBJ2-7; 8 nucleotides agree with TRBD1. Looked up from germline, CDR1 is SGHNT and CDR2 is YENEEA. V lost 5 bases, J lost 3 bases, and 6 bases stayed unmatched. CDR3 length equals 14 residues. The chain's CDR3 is CASSTTGALYEQYF. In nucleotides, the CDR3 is TGTGCCAGCAGCACGACAGGGGCCCTCTACGAGCAGTACTTC.

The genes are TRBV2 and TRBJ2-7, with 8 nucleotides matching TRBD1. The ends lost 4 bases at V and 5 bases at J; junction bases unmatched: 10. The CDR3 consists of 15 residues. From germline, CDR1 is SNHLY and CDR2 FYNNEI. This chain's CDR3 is CASSGRGTGQNEQYF. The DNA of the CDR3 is TGTGCCAGCAGTGGGAGGGGGACAGGCCAAAACGAGCAGTACTTC.

The CDR3 protein is CASSFSRLPTDTQYF. In DNA, the CDR3 is TGTGCCAGCAGTTTCAGTCGACTGCCCACAGATACGCAGTATTTT. The chain combines TRBV27 with TRBJ2-3; D is uncertain. The CDR3 totals 15 residues. The germline V gene encodes CDR1 MNHEY and CDR2 SMNVEV (reference sequence). Trimming stripped 3 bases from V and 2 bases from J, with 12 bases between.

The CDR3 loop reads CASSVRGMDEQFF. The CDR3 bases are TGTGCCAGCAGCGTCAGGGGTATGGATGAGCAGTTCTTC. The chain links TRBV9 to TRBJ2-1, with a possible D match to TRBD1 (6 bases). Germline V lookup: CDR1 SGDLS, CDR2 YYNGEE. CDR3 length: 13 amino acids. Trimming cost V 2 bases and J 8 bases, with 11 bases left between them.

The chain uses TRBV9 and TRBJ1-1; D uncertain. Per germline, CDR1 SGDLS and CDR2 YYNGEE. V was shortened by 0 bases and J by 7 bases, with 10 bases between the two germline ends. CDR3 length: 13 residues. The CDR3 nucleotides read TGTGCCAGCAGCGTAGGAATGGGGAGTGAAGCTTTCTTT. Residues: CASSVGMGSEAFF.

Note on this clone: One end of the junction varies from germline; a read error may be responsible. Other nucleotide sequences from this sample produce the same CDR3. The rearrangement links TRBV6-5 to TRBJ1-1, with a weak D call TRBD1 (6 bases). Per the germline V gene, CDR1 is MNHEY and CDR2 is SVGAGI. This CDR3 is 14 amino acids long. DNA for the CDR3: TGTGCCAGCAGCTACTCGGGGGGCGTCACTGAAGCTTTCTTT. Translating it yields CASSYSGGVTEAFF.

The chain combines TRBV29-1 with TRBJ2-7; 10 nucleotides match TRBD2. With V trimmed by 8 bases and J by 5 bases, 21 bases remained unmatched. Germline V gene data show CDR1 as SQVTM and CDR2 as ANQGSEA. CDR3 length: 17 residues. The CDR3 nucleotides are TGCAGCTTCCGCCGAGCTAGCGGGAGTTATCGGGGAAACGAGCAGTACTTC. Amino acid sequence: CSFRRASGSYRGNEQYF.

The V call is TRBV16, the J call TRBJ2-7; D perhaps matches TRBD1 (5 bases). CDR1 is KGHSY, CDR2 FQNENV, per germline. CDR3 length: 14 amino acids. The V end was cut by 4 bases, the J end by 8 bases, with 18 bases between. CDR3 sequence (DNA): TGTGCCAGCAGCCTCACTCAGGGCGGCTCCCAGCAGTACTTC. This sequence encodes CASSLTQGGSQQYF.

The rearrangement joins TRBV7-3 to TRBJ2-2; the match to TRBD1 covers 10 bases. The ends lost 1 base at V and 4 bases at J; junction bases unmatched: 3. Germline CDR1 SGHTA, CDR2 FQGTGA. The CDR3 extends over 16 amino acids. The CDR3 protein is CASSLRQGAITGELFF. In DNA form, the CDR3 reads TGTGCCAGCAGCTTAAGACAGGGGGCGATCACCGGGGAGCTGTTTTTT.

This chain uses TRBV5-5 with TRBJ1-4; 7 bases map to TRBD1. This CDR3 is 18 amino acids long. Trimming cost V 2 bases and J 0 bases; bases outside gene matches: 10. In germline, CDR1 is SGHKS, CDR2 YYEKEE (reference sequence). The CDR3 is CASSFTGGTASTNEKLFF. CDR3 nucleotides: TGTGCCAGCAGCTTCACGGGAGGGACAGCCTCAACTAATGAAAAACTGTTTTTT.

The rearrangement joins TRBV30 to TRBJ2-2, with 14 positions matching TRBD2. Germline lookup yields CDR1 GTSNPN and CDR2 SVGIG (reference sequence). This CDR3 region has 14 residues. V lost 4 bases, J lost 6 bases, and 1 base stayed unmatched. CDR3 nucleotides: TGTGCCTGGACGGGACTAGCGGGGGCCGGGGAGCTGTTTTTT. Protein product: CAWTGLAGAGELFF.

The CDR3 loop is CASSQGLDEQFF. The DNA of the CDR3 is TGCGCCAGCAGCCAAGGGCTGGATGAGCAGTTCTTC. The V gene is TRBV4-1, the J gene TRBJ2-1; D ambiguous. This CDR3 region has 12 residues. Trimming removed 1 base at V and 8 bases at J, with 6 bases between. From germline, CDR1 is MGHRA and CDR2 YSYEKL.

CDR3 residues: CASSYDKFSGANVLTF. The CDR3 DNA sequence: TGTGCCAGCAGTTATGACAAGTTCTCTGGGGCCAACGTCCTGACTTTC. The chain uses TRBV6-5 and TRBJ2-6; D ambiguous. V lost 3 bases and J 0 bases, leaving 9 bases between the germline ends. Germline assignment: CDR1 MNHEY and CDR2 SVGAGI. The CDR3 loop spans 16 amino acids.

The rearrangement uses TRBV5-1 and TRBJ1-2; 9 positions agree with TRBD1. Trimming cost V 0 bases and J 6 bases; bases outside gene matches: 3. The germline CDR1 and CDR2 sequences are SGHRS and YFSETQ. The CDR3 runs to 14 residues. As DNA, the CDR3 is TGCGCCAGCAGCTTGGGGGACAGGGTCAATGGCTACACCTTC. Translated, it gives CASSLGDRVNGYTF. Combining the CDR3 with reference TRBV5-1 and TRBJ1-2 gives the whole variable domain KAGVTQTPRYLIKTRGQQVTLSCSPISGHRSVSWYQQTPGQGLQFLFEYFSETQRNKGNFPGRFSGRQFSNSRSEMNVSTLELGDSALYLCASSLGDRVNGYTFGSGTRLTVV.

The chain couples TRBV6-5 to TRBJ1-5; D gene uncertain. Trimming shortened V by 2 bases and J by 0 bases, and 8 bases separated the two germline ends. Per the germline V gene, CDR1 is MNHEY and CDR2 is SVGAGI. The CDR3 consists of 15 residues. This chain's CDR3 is CASSYGQYSNQPQHF. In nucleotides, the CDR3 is TGTGCCAGCAGTTACGGGCAGTATAGCAATCAGCCCCAGCATTTT.

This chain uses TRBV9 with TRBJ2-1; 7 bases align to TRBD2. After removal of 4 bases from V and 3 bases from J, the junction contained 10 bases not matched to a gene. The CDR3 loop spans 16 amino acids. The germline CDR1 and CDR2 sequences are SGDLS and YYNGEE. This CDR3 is CASSPLLAVFYNEQFF. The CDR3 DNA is TGTGCCAGCAGCCCCTTGCTAGCGGTCTTCTACAATGAGCAGTTCTTC. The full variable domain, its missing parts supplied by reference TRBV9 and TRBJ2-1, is DSGVTQTPKHLITATGQRVTLRCSPRSGDLSVYWYQQSLDQGLQFLIQYYNGEERAKGNILERFSAQQFPDLHSELNLSSLELGDSALYFCASSPLLAVFYNEQFFGPGTRLTVL.

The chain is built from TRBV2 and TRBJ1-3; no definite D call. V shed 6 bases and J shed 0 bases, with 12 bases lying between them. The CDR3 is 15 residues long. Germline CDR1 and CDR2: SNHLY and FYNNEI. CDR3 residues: CASSPEGASGNTIYF. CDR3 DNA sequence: TGTGCCAGCAGCCCAGAGGGAGCCTCTGGAAACACCATATATTTT.

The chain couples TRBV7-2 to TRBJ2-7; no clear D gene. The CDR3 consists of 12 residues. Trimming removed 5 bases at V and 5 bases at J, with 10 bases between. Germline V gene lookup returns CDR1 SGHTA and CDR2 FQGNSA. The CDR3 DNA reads TGTGCCAGCAGCCCGGCTGCCAACGAGCAGTACTTC. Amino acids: CASSPAANEQYF.